Listed below are T cell receptor beta chains from one sample, sequenced in a study of low-dose radiotherapy and immunotherapy resistance in tumors. TCRdb itself ran the reads through MiXCR, one entry per CDR3 protein. In the table there are around 80,000 distinct CDR3 sequences, less than 20% of which are singletons. The input for sequencing was PBMCs, taken after low-dose radiotherapy plus immunotherapy. These receptors were taken from a male donor with prostate cancer. CDR3s include the opening cysteine and the closing phenylalanine or tryptophan. A D gene is named only where the DNA matches it firmly. Clone size appears in some rows only: once, few, many, or a class for an expanded clone.

TRBV20-1,many,TRBJ1-5,13,TRBD1,TGCAGTGCTCGACAGGGGGTCAATCAGCCCCAGCATTTT,CSARQGVNQPQHF
TRBV12-3/TRBV12-4,many,TRBJ1-5,15,TRBD1,TGTGCCAGCAGCCCCGGACAGGCCAAGAGGGAGCCCCAGCATTTT,CASSPGQAKREPQHF
TRBV28,NA,TRBJ2-7,15,TRBD1,TGTGCCAGCGGAACAACCGGGACAGGGGGCTACGAGCAGTACTTC,CASGTTGTGGYEQYF
TRBV28,many,TRBJ2-1,15,TRBD2,TGTGCCAGCAGTTCCAGACTAGCGGGATACAATGAGCAGTTCTTC,CASSSRLAGYNEQFF
TRBV5-8,NA,TRBJ2-1,14,NA,TGTGCCAGCAGCTTGGTCAGGGACGACAATGAGCAGTTCTTC,CASSLVRDDNEQFF
TRBV9,NA,TRBJ1-1,14,NA,TGTGCCAGCAGCGTAGTAGCCACGAACACTGAAGCTTTCTTT,CASSVVATNTEAFF
TRBV6-5,many,TRBJ2-7,15,NA,TGTGCCAGCAGTGAAAGCGGCCGGGGGCCCTACGAGCAGTACTTC,CASSESGRGPYEQYF
TRBV10-3,many,TRBJ2-4,17,NA,TGTGCCATCAGTGAGTCCTTGGCAGGGGTCACCTATAACATTCAGTACTTC,CAISESLAGVTYNIQYF
TRBV6-6,many,TRBJ1-2,12,NA,TGTGCCAGCAGTTACCTGGGGGGCCGCTACACCTTC,CASSYLGGRYTF
TRBV28,many,TRBJ1-4,15,TRBD1,TGTGCCAGCAGACACAGGGGGCAGGGGGATGAAAAACTGTTTTTT,CASRHRGQGDEKLFF
TRBV7-2,many,TRBJ2-1,15,TRBD1,TGTGCCAGCAGCCCCCGGGACAGGGGGAGGAATGAGCAGTTCTTC,CASSPRDRGRNEQFF
TRBV14,many,TRBJ1-5,14,NA,TGTGCCAGCAGCCAAGTGAGGAGCAATCAGCCCCAGCATTTT,CASSQVRSNQPQHF
TRBV2,many,TRBJ2-4,12,NA,TGTGCCAGCAACAGGGAGGAAAACATTCAGTACTTC,CASNREENIQYF
TRBV27,many,TRBJ2-5,11,NA,TGTGCCGCGGGGCCCGGGGAGACCCAGTACTTC,CAAGPGETQYF
TRBV6-6,many,TRBJ1-5,16,NA,TGTGCCAGCAGTTACTCAGGCGGTGGTTCCGTTGGGCCCCAGCATTTT,CASSYSGGGSVGPQHF
TRBV5-1,NA,TRBJ2-3,16,NA,TGCGCCAGCAGCTTGGAGTACGGGCCACCCACAGATACGCAGTATTTT,CASSLEYGPPTDTQYF
TRBV6-2/TRBV6-3,many,TRBJ2-5,16,NA,TGTGCCAGCAAGGCAAACCCGGGCAAGGCGGTGGAGACCCAGTACTTC,CASKANPGKAVETQYF
TRBV7-2,many,TRBJ2-7,16,TRBD2,TGTGCCAGCAGCCCATCGGGAGGGGCGGATAACTACGAGCAGTACTTC,CASSPSGGADNYEQYF
TRBV7-2,many,TRBJ2-7,15,NA,TGTGCCAGCAGCCCCTGGGGGATCCGTACCTACGAGCAGTACTTC,CASSPWGIRTYEQYF
TRBV20-1,many,TRBJ2-1,15,TRBD2,TGCAGTGCTAGAGATGGGGCTAGCGGGGCCAATGAGCAGTTCTTC,CSARDGASGANEQFF
TRBV7-8,many,TRBJ1-3,19,NA,TGTGCCAGCAGCTTAGTGGGGTCCGGACGGCCGAGCTCTGGAAACACCATATATTTT,CASSLVGSGRPSSGNTIYF
TRBV4-1,many,TRBJ2-5,17,TRBD2,TGCGCCAGCAGCCAAGTTCCCGGTAGCGGGAGATTGGAGACCCAGTACTTC,CASSQVPGSGRLETQYF
TRBV11-2,many,TRBJ2-5,11,NA,TGTGCCAGCAGCTCCTCAGAGACCCAGTACTTC,CASSSSETQYF
TRBV4-1,many,TRBJ1-1,13,NA,TGCGCCAGCAGCCGCAAGGGGGACACTGAAGCTTTCTTT,CASSRKGDTEAFF
TRBV4-3,NA,TRBJ2-7,17,TRBD2,TGCGCCAGCAGCCAAGATCTGACTAGCGGGAGAGTCAGCGAGCAGTACTTC,CASSQDLTSGRVSEQYF
TRBV10-3,many,TRBJ2-7,13,NA,TGTGCCATCAGTGACGGTACGGTCTACGAGCAGTACTTC,CAISDGTVYEQYF
TRBV5-1,many,TRBJ2-1,15,TRBD2,TGCGCCAGCGGCAGTAGCGGGATCCGTACGGATGAGCAGTTCTTC,CASGSSGIRTDEQFF
TRBV6-8,many,TRBJ1-6,16,TRBD1,TGTGCCAGCACCCTAGAGTCCGGGACAGGGGATTCACCCCTCCACTTT,CASTLESGTGDSPLHF
TRBV28,NA,TRBJ2-1,19,TRBD1,TGTGCCAGCAGTTTATTAACAGGGGGTTTATTCACCTCCTACAATGAGCAGTTCTTC,CASSLLTGGLFTSYNEQFF
TRBV9,many,TRBJ2-2,15,NA,TGTGCCAGCAGCGTAGGGCCCTTAGAAACCGGGGAGCTGTTTTTT,CASSVGPLETGELFF
TRBV12-3/TRBV12-4,few,TRBJ2-1,15,TRBD2,TGTGCCAGCAGCAACCTAGCGGGGGCGACCAATGAGCAGTTCTTC,CASSNLAGATNEQFF